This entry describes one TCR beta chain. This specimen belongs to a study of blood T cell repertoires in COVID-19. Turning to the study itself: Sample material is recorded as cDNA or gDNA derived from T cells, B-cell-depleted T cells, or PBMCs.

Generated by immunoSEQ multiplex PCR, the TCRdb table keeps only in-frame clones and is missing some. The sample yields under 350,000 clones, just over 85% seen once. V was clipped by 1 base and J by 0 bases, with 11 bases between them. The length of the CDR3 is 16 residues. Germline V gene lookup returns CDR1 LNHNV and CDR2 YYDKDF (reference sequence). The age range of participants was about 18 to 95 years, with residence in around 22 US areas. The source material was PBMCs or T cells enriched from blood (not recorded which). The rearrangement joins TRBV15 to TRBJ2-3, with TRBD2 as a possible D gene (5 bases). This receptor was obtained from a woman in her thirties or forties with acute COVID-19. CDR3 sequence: CATSRGLLDSTDTQYF. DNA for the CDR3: TGTGCCACCAGCAGAGGACTACTCGATAGCACAGATACGCAGTATTTT.